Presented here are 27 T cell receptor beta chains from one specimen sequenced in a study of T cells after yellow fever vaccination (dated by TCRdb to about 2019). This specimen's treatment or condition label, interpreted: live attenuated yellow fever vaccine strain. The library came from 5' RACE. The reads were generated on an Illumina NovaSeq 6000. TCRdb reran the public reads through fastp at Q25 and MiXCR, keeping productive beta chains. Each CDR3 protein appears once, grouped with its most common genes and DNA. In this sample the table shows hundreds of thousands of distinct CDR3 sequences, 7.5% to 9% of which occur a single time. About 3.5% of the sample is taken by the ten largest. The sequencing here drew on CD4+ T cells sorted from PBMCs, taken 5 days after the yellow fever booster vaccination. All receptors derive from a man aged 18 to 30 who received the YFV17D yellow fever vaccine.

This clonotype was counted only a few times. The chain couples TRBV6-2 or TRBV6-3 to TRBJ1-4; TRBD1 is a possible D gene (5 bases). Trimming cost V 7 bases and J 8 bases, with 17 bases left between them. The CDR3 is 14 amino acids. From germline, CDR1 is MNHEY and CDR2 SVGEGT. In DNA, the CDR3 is TGTGCCAGCACCAAGGACACGGCGCGAGAAAAACTGTTTTTT. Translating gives CASTKDTAREKLFF.

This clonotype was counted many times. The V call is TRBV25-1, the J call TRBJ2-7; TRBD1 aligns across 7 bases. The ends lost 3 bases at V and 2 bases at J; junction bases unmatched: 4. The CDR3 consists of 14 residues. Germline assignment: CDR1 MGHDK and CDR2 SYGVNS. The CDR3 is CASSEPGTAYEQYF. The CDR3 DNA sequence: TGTGCCAGCAGTGAGCCGGGGACAGCCTACGAGCAGTACTTC.

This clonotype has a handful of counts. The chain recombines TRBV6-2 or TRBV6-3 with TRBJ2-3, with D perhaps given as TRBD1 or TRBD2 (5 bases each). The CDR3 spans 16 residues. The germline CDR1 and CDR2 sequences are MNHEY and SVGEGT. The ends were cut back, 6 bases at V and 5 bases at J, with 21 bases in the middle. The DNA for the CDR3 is TGTGCCAGCAGGTCTAACCGGGGCCGGTCTTTAGATACGCAGTATTTT. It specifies CASRSNRGRSLDTQYF.

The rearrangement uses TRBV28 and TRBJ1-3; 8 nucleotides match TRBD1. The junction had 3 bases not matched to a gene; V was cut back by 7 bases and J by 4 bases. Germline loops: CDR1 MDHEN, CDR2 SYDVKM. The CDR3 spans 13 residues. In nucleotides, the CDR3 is TGTGCCAGCATACAGGGGGGAGGAAACACCATATATTTT. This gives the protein CASIQGGGNTIYF. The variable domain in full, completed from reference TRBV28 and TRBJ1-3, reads DVKVTQSSRYLVKRTGEKVFLECVQDMDHENMFWYRQDPGLGLRLIYFSYDVKMKEKGDIPEGYSVSREKKERFSLILESASTNQTSMYLCASIQGGGNTIYFGEGSWLTVV.

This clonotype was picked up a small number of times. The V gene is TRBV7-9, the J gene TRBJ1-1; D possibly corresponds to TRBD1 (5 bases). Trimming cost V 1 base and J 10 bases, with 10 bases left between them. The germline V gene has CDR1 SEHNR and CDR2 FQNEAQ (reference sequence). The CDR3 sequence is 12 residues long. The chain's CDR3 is CASSLERGRAFF. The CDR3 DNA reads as TGTGCCAGCAGCTTAGAAAGGGGTAGAGCTTTCTTT.

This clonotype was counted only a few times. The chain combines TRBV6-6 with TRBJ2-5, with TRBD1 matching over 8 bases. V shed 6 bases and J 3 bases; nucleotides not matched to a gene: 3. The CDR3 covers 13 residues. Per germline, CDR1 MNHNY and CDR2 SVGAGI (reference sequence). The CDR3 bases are TGTGCCAGCAGGACGACAGGGGAAGAGACCCAGTACTTC. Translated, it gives CASRTTGEETQYF.

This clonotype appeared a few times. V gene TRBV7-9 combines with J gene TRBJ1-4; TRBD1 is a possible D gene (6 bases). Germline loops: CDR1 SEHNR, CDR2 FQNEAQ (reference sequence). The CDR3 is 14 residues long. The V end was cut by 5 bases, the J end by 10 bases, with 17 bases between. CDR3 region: CASSPTGRGGKLFF. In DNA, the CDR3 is TGTGCCAGCAGCCCTACAGGGAGAGGAGGAAAACTGTTTTTT.

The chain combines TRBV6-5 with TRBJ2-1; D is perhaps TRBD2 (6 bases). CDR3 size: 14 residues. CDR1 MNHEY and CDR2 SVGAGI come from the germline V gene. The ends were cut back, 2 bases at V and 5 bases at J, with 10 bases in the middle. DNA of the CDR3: TGTGCCAGCAGTTACGTGGGACTGGACAATGAGCAGTTCTTC. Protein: CASSYVGLDNEQFF.

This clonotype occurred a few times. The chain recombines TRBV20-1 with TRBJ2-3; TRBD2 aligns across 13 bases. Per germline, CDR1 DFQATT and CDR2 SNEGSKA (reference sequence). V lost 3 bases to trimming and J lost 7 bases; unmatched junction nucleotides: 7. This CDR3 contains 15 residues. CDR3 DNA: TGCAGTGCTAGCCCGACTAGCGGGGGGTTGAATACGCAGTATTTT. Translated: CSASPTSGGLNTQYF.

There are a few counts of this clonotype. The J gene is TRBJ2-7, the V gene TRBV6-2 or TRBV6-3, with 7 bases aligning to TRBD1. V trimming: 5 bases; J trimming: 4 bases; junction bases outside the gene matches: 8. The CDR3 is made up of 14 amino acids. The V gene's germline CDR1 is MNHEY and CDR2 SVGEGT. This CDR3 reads CASSHRGGVYEQYV. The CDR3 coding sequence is TGTGCCAGCAGTCACAGGGGCGGAGTATACGAGCAGTACGTC.

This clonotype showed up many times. The CDR3 sequence is CASSPLRGVSTDTQYF. CDR3 DNA: TGTGCCAGCAGCCCCCTTCGCGGGGTAAGCACAGATACGCAGTATTTT. V usage is TRBV7-2 and J usage is TRBJ2-3, with D perhaps TRBD2 (6 bases). The CDR3 sequence is 16 residues long. The V gene's germline CDR1 is SGHTA and CDR2 FQGNSA. V lost 5 bases and J 0 bases, leaving 15 bases between the germline ends.

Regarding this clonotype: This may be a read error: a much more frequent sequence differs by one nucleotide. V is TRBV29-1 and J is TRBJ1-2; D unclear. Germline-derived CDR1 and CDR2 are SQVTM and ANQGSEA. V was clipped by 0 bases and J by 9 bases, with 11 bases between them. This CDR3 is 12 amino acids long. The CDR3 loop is CSVEEQPLSYTF. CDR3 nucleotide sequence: TGCAGCGTTGAAGAACAGCCCCTGAGCTACACCTTC.

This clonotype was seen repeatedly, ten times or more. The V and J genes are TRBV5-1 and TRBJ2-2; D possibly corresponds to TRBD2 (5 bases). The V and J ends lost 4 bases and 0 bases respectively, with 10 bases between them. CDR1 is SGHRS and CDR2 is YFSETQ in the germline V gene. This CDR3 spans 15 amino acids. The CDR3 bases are TGCGCCAGCAGCCAGGACTCACCGAACACCGGGGAGCTGTTTTTT. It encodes CASSQDSPNTGELFF.

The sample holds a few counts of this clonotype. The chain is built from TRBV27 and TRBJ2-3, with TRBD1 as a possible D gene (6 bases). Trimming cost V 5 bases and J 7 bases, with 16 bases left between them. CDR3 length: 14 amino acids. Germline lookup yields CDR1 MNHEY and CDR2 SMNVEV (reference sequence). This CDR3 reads CASSPGTFMNTQYF. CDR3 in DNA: TGTGCCAGCAGTCCTGGGACATTCATGAATACGCAGTATTTT.

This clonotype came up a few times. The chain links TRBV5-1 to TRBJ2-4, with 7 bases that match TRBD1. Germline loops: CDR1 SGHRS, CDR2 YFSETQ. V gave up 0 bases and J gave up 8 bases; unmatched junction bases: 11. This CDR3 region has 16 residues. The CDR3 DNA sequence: TGCGCCAGCAGCTTGGGCAGGGGGACATCCCAGGACATTCAGTACTTC. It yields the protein CASSLGRGTSQDIQYF.

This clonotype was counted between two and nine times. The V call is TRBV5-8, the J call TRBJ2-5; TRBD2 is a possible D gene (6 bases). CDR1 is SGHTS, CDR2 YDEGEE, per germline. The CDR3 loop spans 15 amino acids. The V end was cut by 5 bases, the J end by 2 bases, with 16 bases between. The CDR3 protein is CASRTPGTAQETQYF. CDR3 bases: TGTGCCAGCAGGACCCCCGGGACTGCGCAAGAGACCCAGTACTTC.

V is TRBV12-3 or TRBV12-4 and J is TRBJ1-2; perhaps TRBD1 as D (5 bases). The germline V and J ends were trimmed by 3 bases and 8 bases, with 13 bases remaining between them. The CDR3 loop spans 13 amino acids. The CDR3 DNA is TGTGCCAGCAGTTTTGTCAGGGCATCCGGCTACACCTTC. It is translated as CASSFVRASGYTF.

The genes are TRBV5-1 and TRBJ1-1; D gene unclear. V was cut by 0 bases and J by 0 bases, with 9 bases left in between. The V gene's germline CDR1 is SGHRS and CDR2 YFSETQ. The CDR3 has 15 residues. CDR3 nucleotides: TGCGCCAGCAGCTTGGGGGGTCCGTTGAACACTGAAGCTTTCTTT. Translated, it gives CASSLGGPLNTEAFF. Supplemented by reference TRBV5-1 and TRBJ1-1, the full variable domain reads KAGVTQTPRYLIKTRGQQVTLSCSPISGHRSVSWYQQTPGQGLQFLFEYFSETQRNKGNFPGRFSGRQFSNSRSEMNVSTLELGDSALYLCASSLGGPLNTEAFFGQGTRLTVV.

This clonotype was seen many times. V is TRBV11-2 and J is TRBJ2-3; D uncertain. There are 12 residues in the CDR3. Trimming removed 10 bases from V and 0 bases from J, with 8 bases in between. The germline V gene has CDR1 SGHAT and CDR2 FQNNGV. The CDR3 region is CATKSSTDTQYF. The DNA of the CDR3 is TGTGCCACCAAATCTAGCACAGATACGCAGTATTTT.

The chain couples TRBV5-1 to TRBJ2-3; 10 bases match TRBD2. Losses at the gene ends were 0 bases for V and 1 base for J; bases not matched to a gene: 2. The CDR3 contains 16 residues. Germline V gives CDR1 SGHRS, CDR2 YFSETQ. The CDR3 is CASSLAGTSGTDTQYF. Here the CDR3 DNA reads TGCGCCAGCAGCTTGGCCGGGACTAGCGGCACAGATACGCAGTATTTT.

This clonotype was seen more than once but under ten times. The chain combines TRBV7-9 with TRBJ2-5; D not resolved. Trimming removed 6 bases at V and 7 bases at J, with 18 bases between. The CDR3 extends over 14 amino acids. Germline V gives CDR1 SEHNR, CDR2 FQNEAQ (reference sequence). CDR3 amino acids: CASSLIDGPRTQYF. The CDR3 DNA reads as TGTGCCAGCAGTTTAATAGATGGGCCCCGGACCCAGTACTTC.

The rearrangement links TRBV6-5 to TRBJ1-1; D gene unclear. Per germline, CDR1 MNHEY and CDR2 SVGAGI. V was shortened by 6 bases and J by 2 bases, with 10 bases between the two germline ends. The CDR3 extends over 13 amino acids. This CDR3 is CASSHDANTEAFF. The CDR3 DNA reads TGTGCCAGCAGCCACGATGCTAACACTGAAGCTTTCTTT.

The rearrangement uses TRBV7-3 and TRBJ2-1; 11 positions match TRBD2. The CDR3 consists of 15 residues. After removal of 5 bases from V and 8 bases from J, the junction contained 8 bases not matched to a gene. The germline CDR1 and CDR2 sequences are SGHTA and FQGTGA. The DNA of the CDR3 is TGTGCCAGCAGCAAAACTAGCGGGGGAATCTATGAGCAGTTCTTC. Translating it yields CASSKTSGGIYEQFF.

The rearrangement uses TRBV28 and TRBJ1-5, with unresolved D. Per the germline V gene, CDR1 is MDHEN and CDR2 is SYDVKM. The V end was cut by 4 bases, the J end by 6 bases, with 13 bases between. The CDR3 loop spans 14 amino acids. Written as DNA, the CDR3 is TGTGCCAGCAGTTCCTCTCCTCACGGTCAGCCCCAGCATTTT. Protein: CASSSSPHGQPQHF.

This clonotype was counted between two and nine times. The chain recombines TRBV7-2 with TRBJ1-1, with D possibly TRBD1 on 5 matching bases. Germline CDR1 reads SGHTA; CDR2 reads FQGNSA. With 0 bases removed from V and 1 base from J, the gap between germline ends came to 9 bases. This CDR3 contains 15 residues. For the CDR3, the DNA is TGTGCCAGCAGCTTAGCCCCTGGGGGGAACACTGAAGCTTTCTTT. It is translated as CASSLAPGGNTEAFF.

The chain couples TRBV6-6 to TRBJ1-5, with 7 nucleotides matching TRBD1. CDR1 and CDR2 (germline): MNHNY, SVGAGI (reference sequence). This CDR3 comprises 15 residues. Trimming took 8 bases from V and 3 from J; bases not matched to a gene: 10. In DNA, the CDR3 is TGTGCCAGCCGTACCAGTGACAGGGCCAATCAGCCCCAGCATTTT. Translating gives CASRTSDRANQPQHF.

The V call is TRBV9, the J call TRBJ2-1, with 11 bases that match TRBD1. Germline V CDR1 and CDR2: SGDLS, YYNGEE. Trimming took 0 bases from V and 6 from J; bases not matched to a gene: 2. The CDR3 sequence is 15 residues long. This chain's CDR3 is CASSVGGTGGNEQFF. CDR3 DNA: TGTGCCAGCAGCGTAGGTGGGACAGGGGGCAATGAGCAGTTCTTC.